This entry features one T cell receptor (beta chain) sequence. This entry comes from a study of blood T cell repertoires in COVID-19. Study in general: T cells, B-cell-depleted T cells, or PBMCs supplied cDNA or gDNA.

The study drew participants aged about 18 to 90 years from approximately 25 US areas. In assigning cohorts, the study relied on participant-reported clinical history. Germline lookup yields CDR1 MNHEY and CDR2 SVGAGI. CDR3 length equals 14 residues. The ends were cut back, 6 bases at V and 5 bases at J, with 14 bases in the middle. In the original processing: Using reference gene primer amplification, nucleated cell counts were estimated. TCRdb's copy holds only in-frame clones and misses some; the assay was immunoSEQ multiplex PCR. The V and J calls and clone size are taken from that table; D and trimming were inferred from the DNA. This sample carries a few hundred thousand clones, roughly 85% of them seen once, and the ten largest clones take less than 2.5%.

The sample consisted of PBMCs or T cells enriched from blood (not recorded which). The V and J genes are TRBV6-5 and TRBJ2-1; a possible D gene is TRBD2 (6 bases). This TCR derives from a woman between 45 and 60 years old who had recovered from COVID-19. CDR3 region: CASRLTSWDNEQFF. CDR3 sequence (DNA): TGTGCCAGCAGGCTGACTAGTTGGGACAATGAGCAGTTCTTC.